This TCR beta chain emerged from a study of T cell repertoires in cytomegalovirus infection. Whole-study findings and limits: People with CMV and the relevant HLA were identified by cumulative public TCR beta family frequency.

This clonotype was detected only a few times. The antigen is unknown. One entry per CDR3 protein, called by TCRdb with MiXCR from the reads. The sample records hundreds of thousands of distinct CDR3 sequences, 24% being singletons. The receptor comes from a human donor in good health (CMV status not recorded). Some clones in this sample may be carry-over from other donors' samples. The sequenced sample was CD8+ T cells from PBMCs.

The CDR3 coding sequence is TGTGCCAGCAGCCAACACCCCTACGAGCAGTACGTC. This codes for CASSQHPYEQYV. V is TRBV4-2 and J is TRBJ2-7; D call uncertain. There are 12 residues in the CDR3. CDR1 and CDR2 (germline): LGHNA, YNFKEQ. V lost 2 bases, J lost 2 bases, and 4 bases lay in between.